At least ten counts were recorded for the clone carrying this T cell receptor beta chain. This sample was taken from a study of T cells in Graves' hyperthyroidism and ophthalmopathy. Authors of the study amplified TCR beta CDR3 regions from RNA transcripts. First-round RT-PCR targeting the TCR CDR3 was performed with the HTBI primer set. Using its own MiXCR run on the multiplex PCR reads, TCRdb lists one record per CDR3 protein. The sample has a few hundred thousand distinct CDR3 sequences, over 13% seen once. The CDR3 has 14 amino acids. CDR1 and CDR2 (germline): KGHDR, SFDVKD. V was trimmed by 6 bases and J by 1 base, leaving 12 bases between them.

The source material was blood. This chain links TRBV24-1 with TRBJ2-7, with D uncertain. This TCR derives from a woman younger than 35 with Graves' hyperthyroidism. The DNA of the CDR3 is TGTGCCACCAGTAGTCGCGAGGTGTCCTACGAGCAGTACTTC. Encoded protein: CATSSREVSYEQYF.